The 13 T cell receptor beta chains below come from one sample, sequenced in a study of shared clonotypes between healthy human individuals. The method was immunoSEQ multiplex PCR; TCRdb's version includes in-frame clones alone and lacks a portion of them. Of fewer than 550,000 clones listed, roughly 79% are singletons. The material sequenced was PBMCs. All receptors come from a woman in her 40s in good health. Some clones in this sample may be carry-over from other donors' samples.

Concerning this clone: The sample has other DNA sequences that encode this CDR3 too. J is TRBJ2-1 and V is TRBV5-1, with 11 bases aligning to TRBD2. V gave up 4 bases and J gave up 4 bases; unmatched junction bases: 4. Germline CDR1 SGHRS, CDR2 YFSETQ. There are 15 residues in the CDR3. The CDR3, as DNA: TGCGCCAGCAGCCGGGGACTAGCGGATTACAATGAGCAGTTCTTC. Residues: CASSRGLADYNEQFF.

V usage is TRBV27 and J usage is TRBJ1-5; no clear D gene. Deletions cut 5 bases from V and 2 bases from J, with 13 bases between. Germline-derived CDR1 and CDR2 are MNHEY and SMNVEV (reference sequence). CDR3 size: 15 residues. The CDR3 DNA reads as TGTGCCAGCAGTGCGGGTGGGTTTGGCAATCAGCCCCAGCATTTT. Amino acids: CASSAGGFGNQPQHF.

V usage is TRBV7-3 and J usage is TRBJ2-2; 9 nucleotides line up with TRBD1. The CDR3 spans 16 residues. The V gene's germline CDR1 is SGHTA and CDR2 FQGTGA. V was pared by 5 bases and J by 3 bases, with 7 bases of the junction left unmatched. The CDR3 protein is CASSPTGTGYTGELFF. The CDR3, as DNA: TGTGCCAGCAGCCCGACCGGGACAGGGTACACCGGGGAGCTGTTTTTT.

The rearrangement links TRBV19 to TRBJ2-6; D gene uncertain. The CDR3 has 15 amino acids. Germline V gives CDR1 LNHDA, CDR2 SQIVND (reference sequence). Trimming took off 7 bases at V and 0 bases at J, with 10 bases between the two ends. The CDR3 reads CASNLWGSGANVLTF. The CDR3 DNA is TGTGCCAGTAATCTTTGGGGCTCTGGGGCCAACGTCCTGACTTTC.

The V call is TRBV5-6, the J call TRBJ2-2; TRBD2 matches at 7 bases. The CDR3 sequence is 18 residues long. CDR1 and CDR2 (germline): SGHDT, YYEEEE. The trim removed 2 bases at V and 1 base at J, leaving 11 bases unmatched. The CDR3 nucleotides are TGTGCCAGCAGCTTAAAAAAAAAGGGACTACAGAACACCGGGGAGCTGTTTTTT. Protein product: CASSLKKKGLQNTGELFF.

The V gene is TRBV30, the J gene TRBJ2-3; D not certain. Between the trimmed V and J ends, which lost 4 bases and 2 bases, there was a span of 7 bases. The CDR3 loop spans 12 amino acids. CDR1 GTSNPN and CDR2 SVGIG come from the germline V gene (reference sequence). The CDR3 reads CAWNTLTDTQYF. The CDR3 coding sequence is TGTGCCTGGAACACCCTCACAGATACGCAGTATTTT.

The rearrangement uses TRBV18 and TRBJ2-1; possibly TRBD1 or TRBD2 for D (6 bases each). This CDR3 spans 16 amino acids. Trimming removed 3 bases at V and 6 bases at J, with 18 bases between. The V gene's germline CDR1 is KGHSH and CDR2 LQKENI. CDR3 nucleotide sequence: TGTGCCAGCTCACCCCTGGACAGCGGGCGGGGCAATGAGCAGTTCTTC. Translation: CASSPLDSGRGNEQFF.

In this sample, this clone turned up many times. Other DNA sequences of this sample code for an identical CDR3. J is TRBJ2-1 and V is TRBV9; 9 positions agree with TRBD2. The V gene end was trimmed by 2 bases and the J gene end by 8 bases; junction bases not matched to a gene: 11. Germline V gene lookup returns CDR1 SGDLS and CDR2 YYNGEE. The CDR3 runs 16 residues. The CDR3 coding sequence is TGTGCCAGCAGCGTGCGTAGGGTAGCGGGAGAGGATGAGCAGTTCTTC. Encoded protein: CASSVRRVAGEDEQFF.

The chain combines TRBV27 with TRBJ2-5; D is uncertain. In germline, CDR1 is MNHEY, CDR2 SMNVEV (reference sequence). The V end was cut by 2 bases, the J end by 1 base, with 8 bases between. The CDR3 spans 14 residues. The CDR3 DNA follows: TGTGCCAGCAGTTTAAAGAGCGCCCAAGAGACCCAGTACTTC. Its protein product is CASSLKSAQETQYF.

V gene TRBV10-1 combines with J gene TRBJ1-2, with a tentative D call TRBD1 (5 bases). CDR3 length: 12 residues. Germline V gene data show CDR1 as WNHNN and CDR2 as SYGVQD (reference sequence). This chain's CDR3 is CATRAMGYGYTF. CDR3 sequence (DNA): TGCGCGACCAGGGCAATGGGCTATGGCTACACCTTC.

This chain links TRBV11-2 with TRBJ1-3; unclear D gene. CDR3 length: 14 residues. The ends were cut back, 1 base at V and 4 bases at J, with 8 bases in the middle. Germline V CDR1 and CDR2: SGHAT, FQNNGV. The CDR3 sequence is CASSLAGRGNTIYF. The CDR3, as DNA: TGTGCCAGCAGCTTAGCGGGGAGAGGAAACACCATATATTTT.

The chain recombines TRBV28 with TRBJ1-5; D is uncertain. The CDR3 extends over 15 amino acids. CDR1 MDHEN and CDR2 SYDVKM come from the germline V gene. V shed 3 bases and J shed 0 bases, with 9 bases lying between them. CDR3 amino acids: CASSFLQLSNQPQHF. The CDR3 nucleotides read TGTGCCAGCAGTTTTCTACAGCTTAGCAATCAGCCCCAGCATTTT.

This clone came up once. This chain connects TRBV5-6 to TRBJ2-5; TRBD2 might be the D (6 bases). CDR1 and CDR2 (germline): SGHDT, YYEEEE. CDR3 length: 15 amino acids. V lost 4 bases and J lost 4, with 17 bases in between. Here the CDR3 reads CASSPGGGSGETQYF. DNA for the CDR3: TGTGCCAGCAGCCCCGGCGGAGGTAGCGGAGAGACCCAGTACTTC.